This entry lists 6 T cell receptor beta chains sequenced from one sample in a study of shared clonotypes between healthy human individuals. Profiling relied on immunoSEQ multiplex PCR, and the TCRdb table lists in-frame clones only, not all of them. The sample holds approximately 980,000 clones, approximately 80% seen once. Sequenced material: memory CD4+ T cells sorted from blood. The subset here: CD45RA-negative fraction. The source of these receptors is a man aged 18-30 years in good health.

This clone has more than one count but fewer than ten. The chain combines TRBV6-6 with TRBJ1-1; TRBD1 might be the D (5 bases). This CDR3 comprises 15 residues. The V gene's germline CDR1 is MNHNY and CDR2 SVGAGI (reference sequence). The germline V and J ends were trimmed by 2 bases and 5 bases, with 15 bases remaining between them. The CDR3 nucleotides are TGTGCCAGCAGTTACCAGGCAGGGAGGAGGACTGAAGCTTTCTTT. Amino acid sequence: CASSYQAGRRTEAFF.

The J gene is TRBJ1-1, the V gene TRBV5-1; TRBD1 is a possible D gene (5 bases). Germline V lookup: CDR1 SGHRS, CDR2 YFSETQ. The CDR3 is 14 amino acids. V lost 0 bases, J lost 4 bases, and 10 bases lay in between. The CDR3 region has the DNA TGCGCCAGCAGCTTGGCGGGACCGACCACTGAAGCTTTCTTT. Its protein product is CASSLAGPTTEAFF. Based on the CDR3 plus reference TRBV5-1 and TRBJ1-1, the full variable domain is KAGVTQTPRYLIKTRGQQVTLSCSPISGHRSVSWYQQTPGQGLQFLFEYFSETQRNKGNFPGRFSGRQFSNSRSEMNVSTLELGDSALYLCASSLAGPTTEAFFGQGTRLTVV.

This clone turned up a few times. The same CDR3 is also encoded by other DNA sequences in this sample. The chain uses TRBV29-1 and TRBJ2-4; TRBD2 agrees at 8 bases. Germline CDR1 SQVTM, CDR2 ANQGSEA. The CDR3 runs to 14 residues. V gave up 2 bases and J gave up 1 base; unmatched junction bases: 1. CDR3 nucleotides: TGCAGCGTTGAAACTAGCGGTGCCAAAAACATTCAGTACTTC. As protein: CSVETSGAKNIQYF.

The chain employs TRBV9 and TRBJ2-3, with TRBD2 as a possible D gene (6 bases). Trimming pared 0 bases from V and 2 bases from J, leaving 10 bases between. Germline assignment: CDR1 SGDLS and CDR2 YYNGEE. This CDR3 has 15 amino acids. The CDR3 spells CASSVDPGDTDTQYF. The CDR3 bases are TGTGCCAGCAGCGTAGACCCGGGAGACACAGATACGCAGTATTTT.

A word on this clone: Other nucleotide sequences from this sample produce the same CDR3. V is TRBV5-1 and J is TRBJ1-1, with D maybe TRBD1 (5 bases). This CDR3 has 15 amino acids. V was cut by 0 bases and J by 0 bases, with 9 bases left in between. Germline assignment: CDR1 SGHRS and CDR2 YFSETQ. Here the CDR3 DNA reads TGCGCCAGCAGCTTGGCCGGGGGGTTGAACACTGAAGCTTTCTTT. As protein: CASSLAGGLNTEAFF.

This rearrangement joins TRBV11-2 to TRBJ2-3; D unclear. The V gene lost 2 bases and the J gene lost 1 base, with 10 bases spanning the gap. CDR1 SGHAT and CDR2 FQNNGV come from the germline V gene. CDR3 length: 15 amino acids. CDR3 region: CASSLPLPGTDTQYF. The CDR3 DNA reads as TGTGCCAGCAGCTTACCCCTTCCGGGCACAGATACGCAGTATTTT.